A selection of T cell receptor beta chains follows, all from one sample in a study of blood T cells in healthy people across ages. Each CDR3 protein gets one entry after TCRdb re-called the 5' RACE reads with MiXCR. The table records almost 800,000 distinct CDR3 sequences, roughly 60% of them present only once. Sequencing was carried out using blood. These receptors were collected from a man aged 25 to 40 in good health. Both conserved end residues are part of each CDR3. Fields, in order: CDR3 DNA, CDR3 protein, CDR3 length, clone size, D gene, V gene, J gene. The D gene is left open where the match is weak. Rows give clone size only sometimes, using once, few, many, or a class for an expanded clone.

DNA: TGTGCCAGCAGTTTTCGGGCGGACTCAGGCTCCTACAATGAGCAGTACTTC
CDR3: CASSFRADSGSYNEQYF
length: 17
size: NA
D: NA
V: TRBV12-3/TRBV12-4
J: TRBJ2-5

DNA: TGCAGTGCCGCGCAACAAGGGGGTGAGCAGTTCTTC
CDR3: CSAAQQGGEQFF
length: 12
size: NA
D: NA
V: TRBV20-1
J: TRBJ2-1

DNA: TGCGCCAGCGCCAGGGTTTTGGGGGCCTACAATGAGCAGTACTTC
CDR3: CASARVLGAYNEQYF
length: 15
size: NA
D: NA
V: TRBV4-3
J: TRBJ2-7

DNA: TGCAGTGCTAGAGTCCCCCAAGGAGACCATGAGCAGTTCTTC
CDR3: CSARVPQGDHEQFF
length: 14
size: NA
D: NA
V: TRBV20-1
J: TRBJ2-1

DNA: TGCAGTGCTAGAGACCAGGGACAGAGACTAGAGCAGTACTTC
CDR3: CSARDQGQRLEQYF
length: 14
size: NA
D: TRBD1
V: TRBV20-1
J: TRBJ2-7

DNA: TGTGCCATCAGTGAGTTGGGTGGCGATGAGCAGTTCTTC
CDR3: CAISELGGDEQFF
length: 13
size: NA
D: NA
V: TRBV10-3
J: TRBJ2-1

DNA: TGCAGTGCTAGGACAGGGGGAAACAATAATTCACCCCTCCACTTT
CDR3: CSARTGGNNNSPLHF
length: 15
size: NA
D: TRBD1
V: TRBV20-1
J: TRBJ1-6

DNA: TGCAGTGCAACGACTAGCGGGCCCCTCCAGCAGTACTTC
CDR3: CSATTSGPLQQYF
length: 13
size: few
D: TRBD2
V: TRBV20-1
J: TRBJ2-4

DNA: TGTGCCAGCAGCCCCCTCGGGCTCCGCGGATACAATGAGCAGTTCTTC
CDR3: CASSPLGLRGYNEQFF
length: 16
size: NA
D: NA
V: TRBV7-9
J: TRBJ2-1

DNA: TGCAGTGCTAGAGGGCAGGAGAGCTCCTACGAGCAGTACTTC
CDR3: CSARGQESSYEQYF
length: 14
size: NA
D: NA
V: TRBV20-1
J: TRBJ2-7

DNA: TGCAGCGGCTACGGTGGGGGGGAAGCTTTCTTT
CDR3: CSGYGGGEAFF
length: 11
size: NA
D: NA
V: TRBV29-1
J: TRBJ1-1

DNA: TGTGCCAGCAGCTTAGGCCCGGGACAGGGTTCCCTCGCCTATGGCTACACCTTC
CDR3: CASSLGPGQGSLAYGYTF
length: 18
size: NA
D: TRBD1
V: TRBV13
J: TRBJ1-2

DNA: TGTGCCAGCAGTTACCGCCTAGCGGGAGATGCTGAGCAGTTCTTC
CDR3: CASSYRLAGDAEQFF
length: 15
size: NA
D: TRBD2
V: TRBV6-2/TRBV6-3
J: TRBJ2-1